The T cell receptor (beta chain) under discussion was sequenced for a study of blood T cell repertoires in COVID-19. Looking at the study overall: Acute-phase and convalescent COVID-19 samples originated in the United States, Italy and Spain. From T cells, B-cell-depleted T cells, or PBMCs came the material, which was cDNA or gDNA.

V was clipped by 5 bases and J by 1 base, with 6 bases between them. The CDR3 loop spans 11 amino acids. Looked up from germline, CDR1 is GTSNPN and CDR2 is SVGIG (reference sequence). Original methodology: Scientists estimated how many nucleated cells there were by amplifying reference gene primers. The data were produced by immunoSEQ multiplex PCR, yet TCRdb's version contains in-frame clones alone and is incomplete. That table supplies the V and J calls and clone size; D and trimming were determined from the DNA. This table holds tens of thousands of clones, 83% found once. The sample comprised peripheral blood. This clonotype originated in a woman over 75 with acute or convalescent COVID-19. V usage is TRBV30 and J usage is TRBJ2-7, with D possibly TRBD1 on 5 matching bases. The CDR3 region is CAWAGSYEQYF. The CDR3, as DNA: TGTGCCTGGGCAGGGTCCTACGAGCAGTACTTC.